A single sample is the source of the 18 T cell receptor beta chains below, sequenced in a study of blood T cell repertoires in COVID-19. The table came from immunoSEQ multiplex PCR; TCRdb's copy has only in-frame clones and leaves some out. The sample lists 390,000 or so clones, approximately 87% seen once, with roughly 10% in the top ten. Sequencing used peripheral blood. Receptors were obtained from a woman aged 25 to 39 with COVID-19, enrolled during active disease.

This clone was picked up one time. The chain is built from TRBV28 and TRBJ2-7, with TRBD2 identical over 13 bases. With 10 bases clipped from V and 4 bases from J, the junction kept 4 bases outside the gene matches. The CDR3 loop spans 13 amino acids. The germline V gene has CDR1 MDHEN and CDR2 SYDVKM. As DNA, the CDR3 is TGTGCCACCGGGACTAGCGGGATGTACGAGCAGTACTTC. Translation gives CATGTSGMYEQYF.

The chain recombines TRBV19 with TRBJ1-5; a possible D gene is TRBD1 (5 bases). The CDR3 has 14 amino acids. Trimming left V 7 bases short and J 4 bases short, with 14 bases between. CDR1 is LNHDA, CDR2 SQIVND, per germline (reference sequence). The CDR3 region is CASNIREGNQPQHF. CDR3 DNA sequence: TGTGCCAGTAATATCAGGGAGGGAAATCAGCCCCAGCATTTT.

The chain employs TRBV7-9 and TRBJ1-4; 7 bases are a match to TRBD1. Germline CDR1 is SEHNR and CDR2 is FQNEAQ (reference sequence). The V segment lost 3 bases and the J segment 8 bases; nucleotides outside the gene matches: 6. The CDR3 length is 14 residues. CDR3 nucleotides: TGTGCCAGCAGCTTCCAGGGGGTTCTGGAAAAACTGTTTTTT. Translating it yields CASSFQGVLEKLFF.

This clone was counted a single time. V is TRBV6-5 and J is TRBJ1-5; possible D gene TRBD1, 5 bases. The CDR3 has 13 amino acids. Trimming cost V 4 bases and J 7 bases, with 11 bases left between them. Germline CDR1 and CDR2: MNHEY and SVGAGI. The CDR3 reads CASSSQGGQPQHF. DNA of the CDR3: TGTGCCAGCAGTTCTCAGGGTGGCCAGCCCCAGCATTTT.

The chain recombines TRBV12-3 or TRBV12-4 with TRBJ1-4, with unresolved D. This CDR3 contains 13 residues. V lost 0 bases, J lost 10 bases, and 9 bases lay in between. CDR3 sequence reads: CASSLARGGKLFF. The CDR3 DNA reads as TGTGCCAGCAGTTTAGCGCGGGGAGGAAAACTGTTTTTT.

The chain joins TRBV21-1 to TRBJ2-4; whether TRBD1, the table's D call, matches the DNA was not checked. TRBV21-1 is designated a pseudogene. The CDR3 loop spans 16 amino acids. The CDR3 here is CASSNGQRLAKNIQYF. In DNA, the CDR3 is TGTGCCAGCAGCAACGGACAGAGACTAGCCAAAAACATTCAGTACTTC.

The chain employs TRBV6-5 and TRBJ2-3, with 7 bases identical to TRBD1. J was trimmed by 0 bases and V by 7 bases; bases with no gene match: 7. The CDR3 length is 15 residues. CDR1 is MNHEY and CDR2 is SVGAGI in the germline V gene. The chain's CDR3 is CASTSGQASTDTQYF. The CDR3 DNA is TGTGCCAGCACCTCCGGACAGGCAAGCACAGATACGCAGTATTTT.

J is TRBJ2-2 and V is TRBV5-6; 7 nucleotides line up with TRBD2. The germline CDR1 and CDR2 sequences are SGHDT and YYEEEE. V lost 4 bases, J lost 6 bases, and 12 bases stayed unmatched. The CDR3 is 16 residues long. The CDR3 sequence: CASSRPLGGPAGELFF. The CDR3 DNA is TGTGCCAGCAGCCGACCCCTGGGAGGGCCTGCCGGGGAGCTGTTTTTT.

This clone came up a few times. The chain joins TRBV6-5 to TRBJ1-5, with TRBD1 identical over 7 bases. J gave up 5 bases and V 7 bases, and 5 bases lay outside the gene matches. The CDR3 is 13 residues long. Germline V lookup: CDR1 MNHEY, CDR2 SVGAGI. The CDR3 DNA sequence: TGTGCCAGCAAGGGGGCCCGGGATCAGCCCCAGCATTTT. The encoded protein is CASKGARDQPQHF.

The CDR3 sequence is CASSPAGTATYEQYF. CDR3 nucleotides: TGTGCCAGCAGTCCGGCGGGGACCGCGACCTACGAGCAGTACTTC. The chain combines TRBV5-4 with TRBJ2-7, with a weak D call TRBD2 (6 bases). The V end was cut by 5 bases, the J end by 2 bases, with 17 bases between. Per the germline V gene, CDR1 is SGHNT and CDR2 is YYREEE (reference sequence). CDR3 length equals 15 residues.

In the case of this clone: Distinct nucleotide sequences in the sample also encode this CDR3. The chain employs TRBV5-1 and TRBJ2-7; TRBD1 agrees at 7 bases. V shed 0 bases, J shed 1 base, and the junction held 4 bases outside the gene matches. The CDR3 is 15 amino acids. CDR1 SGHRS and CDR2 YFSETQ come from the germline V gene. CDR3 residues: CASSLGQGLSYEQYF. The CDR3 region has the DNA TGCGCCAGCAGCTTGGGACAGGGTCTTTCCTACGAGCAGTACTTC.

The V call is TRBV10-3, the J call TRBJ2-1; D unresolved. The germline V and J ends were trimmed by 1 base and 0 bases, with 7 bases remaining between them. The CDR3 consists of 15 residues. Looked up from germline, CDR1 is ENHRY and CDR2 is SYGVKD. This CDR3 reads CAISEFRSSYNEQFF. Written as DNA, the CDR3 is TGTGCCATCAGTGAGTTTAGGAGCTCCTACAATGAGCAGTTCTTC.

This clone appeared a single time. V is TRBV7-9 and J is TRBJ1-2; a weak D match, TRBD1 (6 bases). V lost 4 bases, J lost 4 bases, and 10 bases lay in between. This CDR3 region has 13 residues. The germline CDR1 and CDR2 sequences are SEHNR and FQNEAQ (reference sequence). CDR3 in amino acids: CASSSRGSYGYTF. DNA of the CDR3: TGTGCCAGCAGCTCGAGGGGGTCCTATGGCTACACCTTC.

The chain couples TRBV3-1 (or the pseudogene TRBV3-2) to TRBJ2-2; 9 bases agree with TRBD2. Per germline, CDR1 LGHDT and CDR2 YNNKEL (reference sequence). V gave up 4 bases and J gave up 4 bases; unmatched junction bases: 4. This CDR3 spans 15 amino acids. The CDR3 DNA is TGTGCCAGCAGCCTAAGACTAGCGGCCACCGGGGAGCTGTTTTTT. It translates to CASSLRLAATGELFF.

DNA of the CDR3: TGTGCCAGCAGCCCGGGGGGGGACACCATATATTTT. Its translation is CASSPGGDTIYF. The chain has TRBV7-8 and TRBJ1-3; TRBD1 might be the D (5 bases). The germline V gene has CDR1 SGHVS and CDR2 FQNEAQ. V was pared by 5 bases and J by 8 bases, with 10 bases between. This CDR3 region has 12 residues.

The CDR3, as DNA: TGTGCCAGCTCACTTGGACAGGACCGCCCTCCCTTTTTT. Protein: CASSLGQDRPPFF. The V call is TRBV18, the J call TRBJ1-4; TRBD1 matches at 7 bases. V shed 4 bases and J 17 bases; nucleotides not matched to a gene: 13. This CDR3 region has 13 residues. The germline gives CDR1 KGHSH, CDR2 LQKENI.

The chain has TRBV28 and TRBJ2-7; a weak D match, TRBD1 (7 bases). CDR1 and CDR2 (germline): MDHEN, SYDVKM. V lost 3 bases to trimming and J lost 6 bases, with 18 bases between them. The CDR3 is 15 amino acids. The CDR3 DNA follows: TGTGCCAGCAGTTTTGGGGGGCGGGGACAGCCCGAGCAGTACTTC. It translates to CASSFGGRGQPEQYF.

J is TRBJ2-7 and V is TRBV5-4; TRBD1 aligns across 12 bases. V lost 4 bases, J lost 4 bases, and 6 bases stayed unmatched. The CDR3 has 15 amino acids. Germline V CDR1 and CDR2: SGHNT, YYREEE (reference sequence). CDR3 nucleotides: TGTGCCAGCAGCCGCCAGGGACAGGGGGCGTACGAGCAGTACTTC. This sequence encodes CASSRQGQGAYEQYF.